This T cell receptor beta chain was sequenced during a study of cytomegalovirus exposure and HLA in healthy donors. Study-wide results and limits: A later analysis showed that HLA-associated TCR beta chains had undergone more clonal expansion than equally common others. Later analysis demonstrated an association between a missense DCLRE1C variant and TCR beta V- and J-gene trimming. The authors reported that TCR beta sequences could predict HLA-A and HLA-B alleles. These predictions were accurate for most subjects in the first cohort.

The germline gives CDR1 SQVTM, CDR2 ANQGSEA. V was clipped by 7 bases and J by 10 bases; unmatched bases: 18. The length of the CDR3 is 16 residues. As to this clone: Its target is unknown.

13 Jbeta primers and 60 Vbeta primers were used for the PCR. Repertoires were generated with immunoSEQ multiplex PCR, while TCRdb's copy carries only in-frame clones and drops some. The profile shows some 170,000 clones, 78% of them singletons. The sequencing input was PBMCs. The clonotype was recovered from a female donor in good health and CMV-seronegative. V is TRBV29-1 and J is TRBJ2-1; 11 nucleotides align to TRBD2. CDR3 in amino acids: CSADTGTSGAGQEQFF. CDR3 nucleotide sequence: TGCAGCGCCGATACCGGGACTAGCGGCGCGGGTCAGGAGCAGTTCTTC.